A single sample is the source of the 7 T cell receptor beta chains below, sequenced in a study of blood T cell repertoires in COVID-19. This table comes from immunoSEQ multiplex PCR, and its TCRdb copy is limited to in-frame clones, with some not included. The table has around 55,000 clones, roughly 86% seen once; the top ten hold approximately 8%. Input material: peripheral blood. Receptors were obtained from a man aged 55 to 70 with active COVID-19.

The chain uses TRBV5-1 and TRBJ2-7; 8 bases line up with TRBD1. Germline CDR1 is SGHRS and CDR2 is YFSETQ. The CDR3 is 14 amino acids. The trim removed 2 bases at V and 4 bases at J, leaving 5 bases unmatched. CDR3 bases: TGCGCCAGCAGCTTTGGACAGGGAACTTACGAGCAGTACTTC. Translation gives CASSFGQGTYEQYF.

The chain has TRBV7-9 and TRBJ2-5, with D tentatively TRBD1 (5 bases). Germline V lookup: CDR1 SEHNR, CDR2 FQNEAQ (reference sequence). The CDR3 totals 16 residues. Trimming cost V 1 base and J 2 bases, with 14 bases left between them. CDR3 loop: CASSLVPQEKQETQYF. The CDR3 DNA follows: TGTGCCAGCAGCTTAGTCCCACAGGAAAAGCAAGAGACCCAGTACTTC.

The chain joins TRBV19 to TRBJ1-1; maybe TRBD1 (5 bases). The CDR3 sequence is 19 residues long. Between the trimmed V and J ends, which lost 2 bases and 0 bases, there was a span of 22 bases. The germline V gene has CDR1 LNHDA and CDR2 SQIVND (reference sequence). The CDR3 loop is CASSILRRPPTDMNTEAFF. CDR3 DNA: TGTGCCAGTAGTATACTCCGCCGTCCCCCGACAGATATGAACACTGAAGCTTTCTTT.

The chain joins TRBV2 to TRBJ2-1, with D possibly being TRBD2 (6 bases). The CDR3 sequence is 15 residues long. Per the germline V gene, CDR1 is SNHLY and CDR2 is FYNNEI. The V and J ends lost 2 bases and 0 bases respectively, with 8 bases between them. The CDR3 bases are TGTGCCAGCAGTGAATTTAGCGGCTCCTACAATGAGCAGTTCTTC. Its protein product is CASSEFSGSYNEQFF.

V gene TRBV14 combines with J gene TRBJ2-1; 7 bases match TRBD1. The CDR3 has 15 amino acids. The V and J ends lost 3 bases and 4 bases, in that order; junction bases with no gene match: 6. In germline, CDR1 is SGHDN, CDR2 FVKESK. CDR3 bases: TGTGCCAGCAGCCAGTCAGGGGGTGGTTACAATGAGCAGTTCTTC. Translating gives CASSQSGGGYNEQFF.

The chain carries TRBV5-6 and TRBJ1-4; perhaps TRBD1 as D (6 bases). The ends were cut back, 3 bases at V and 8 bases at J, with 11 bases in the middle. Germline V gene sequence: CDR1 SGHDT, CDR2 YYEEEE. CDR3 length equals 13 residues. This CDR3 is CASSWGPMEKLFF. The CDR3 DNA is TGTGCCAGCAGCTGGGGGCCAATGGAAAAACTGTTTTTT. Using reference TRBV5-6 and TRBJ1-4 for the parts outside the CDR3, the full variable domain is DAGVTQSPTHLIKTRGQQVTLRCSPKSGHDTVSWYQQALGQGPQFIFQYYEEEERQRGNFPDRFSGHQFPNYSSELNVNALLLGDSALYLCASSWGPMEKLFFGSGTQLSVL.

The V gene is TRBV27, the J gene TRBJ2-3; no reliable D call. The CDR3 has 12 residues. V gave up 2 bases and J gave up 6 bases, with 6 bases separating them. Germline loops: CDR1 MNHEY, CDR2 SMNVEV (reference sequence). The CDR3 sequence is CASSLPFDTQYF. CDR3 sequence (DNA): TGTGCCAGCAGTTTACCCTTCGATACGCAGTATTTT.